The rows below give T cell receptor beta chains drawn from one sample of a study of blood T cell repertoires in COVID-19. Some clones are missing from TCRdb's copy, which holds only in-frame ones; the method was immunoSEQ multiplex PCR. This table holds 240,000 or so clones, around 87% found once. The specimen was peripheral blood. The receptors derive from a woman in her seventies with active or convalescent COVID-19. CDR3s include the opening cysteine and the closing phenylalanine or tryptophan. A D gene is named only where the DNA matches it firmly. Clone size appears in some rows only: once, few, many, or a class for an expanded clone.

D gene | clone size | J gene | CDR3 length | V gene | CDR3 protein | CDR3 DNA
. | . | TRBJ1-5 | 15 | TRBV4-3 | CASSQQRGRDQPQHF | TGCGCCAGCAGCCAACAAAGGGGGAGAGATCAGCCCCAGCATTTT
TRBD1 | . | TRBJ1-1 | 17 | TRBV7-2 | CASSKTGGGVRGTEAFF | TGTGCCAGCAGCAAAACAGGGGGCGGCGTCAGGGGCACTGAAGCTTTCTTT
. | . | TRBJ1-5 | 13 | TRBV5-6 | CASSLGRGQPQHF | TGTGCCAGCAGCTTGGGAAGGGGCCAGCCCCAGCATTTT
TRBD2 | . | TRBJ2-2 | 13 | TRBV7-9 | CASSFGGGGELFF | TGTGCCAGCAGCTTCGGCGGGGGCGGGGAGCTGTTTTTT
TRBD1 | once | TRBJ1-5 | 17 | TRBV7-9 | CASSPTGDLHSNQPQHF | TGTGCCAGCAGTCCCACAGGGGACCTACATAGCAATCAGCCCCAGCATTTT
TRBD1 | once | TRBJ1-2 | 14 | TRBV3-1/TRBV3-2 | CASSQRGQGERYTF | TGTGCCAGCAGCCAGCGGGGACAGGGAGAGCGCTACACCTTC
. | . | TRBJ1-4 | 15 | TRBV19 | CASRTNPATNEKLFF | TGTGCCAGTCGAACAAATCCTGCAACTAATGAAAAACTGTTTTTT
. | . | TRBJ2-7 | 17 | TRBV7-2 | CASSLEVAGKYTYEQYF | TGTGCCAGCAGCTTAGAGGTGGCAGGGAAGTATACCTACGAGCAGTACTTC
TRBD2 | . | TRBJ2-3 | 15 | TRBV7-2 | CASSATSGGMDTQYF | TGTGCCAGCAGCGCTACTAGCGGGGGCATGGATACGCAGTATTTT
. | . | TRBJ1-1 | 14 | TRBV2 | CASSDNSRGTEAFF | TGTGCCAGCAGTGATAATAGCAGGGGCACTGAAGCTTTCTTT
. | . | TRBJ2-2 | 13 | TRBV5-1 | CASTPSDTGELFF | TGCGCCAGCACGCCCTCGGACACCGGGGAGCTGTTTTTT
. | . | TRBJ1-5 | 17 | TRBV4-1 | CASSQDLGAQGDQPQHF | TGCGCCAGCAGCCAGGATCTGGGGGCGCAGGGTGACCAGCCCCAGCATTTT
. | once | TRBJ1-2 | 13 | TRBV19 | CASSINSLYGYTF | TGTGCCAGTAGTATAAATTCCCTCTATGGCTACACCTTC
TRBD2 | . | TRBJ2-1 | 19 | TRBV4-3 | CASSQDPGLAGSLRDEQFF | TGCGCCAGCAGCCAAGATCCGGGGCTAGCGGGTTCCTTAAGGGATGAGCAGTTCTTC
TRBD2 | . | TRBJ2-2 | 15 | TRBV18 | CASSPQRGGFGELFF | TGTGCCAGCTCCCCCCAGCGGGGGGGATTCGGGGAGCTGTTTTTT
. | once | TRBJ1-1 | 11 | TRBV6-5 | CASSLWESAFF | TGTGCCAGCAGCCTTTGGGAGTCGGCTTTCTTT
. | . | TRBJ1-1 | 15 | TRBV19 | CASSTLRGGDTEAFF | TGTGCCAGTAGTACCCTCAGGGGAGGGGACACTGAAGCTTTCTTT
. | . | TRBJ1-1 | 14 | TRBV12-5 | CASGFAHMETEAFF | TGTGCTAGTGGTTTCGCCCACATGGAGACTGAAGCTTTCTTT
. | . | TRBJ1-2 | 14 | TRBV5-4 | CASSLNVGPYGYTF | TGTGCCAGCAGCTTGAATGTGGGGCCCTATGGCTACACCTTC
. | once | TRBJ2-4 | 15 | TRBV6-2/TRBV6-3 | CASSTPGLAKNIQYF | TGTGCCAGCAGTACCCCGGGACTAGCCAAAAACATTCAGTACTTC
. | . | TRBJ1-6 | 13 | TRBV7-2 | CASSPQPGSPLHF | TGTGCCAGCAGCCCCCAGCCGGGTTCACCCCTCCACTTT
. | . | TRBJ1-5 | 15 | TRBV27 | CASSLIGVGNQPQHF | TGTGCCAGCAGTTTAATCGGGGTCGGCAATCAGCCCCAGCATTTT
TRBD1 | . | TRBJ2-2 | 14 | TRBV24-1 | CATRGQGNTGELFF | TGTGCCACCAGGGGACAGGGCAACACCGGGGAGCTGTTTTTT
TRBD1 | . | TRBJ2-3 | 14 | TRBV4-3 | CASSQEGGVDTQYF | TGCGCCAGCAGCCAGGAAGGGGGCGTAGATACGCAGTATTTT